The 15 T cell receptor beta chains below all came from one sample that was sequenced in a study of blood T cells in healthy people across ages. A second PCR of roughly 6 to 12 cycles used a sample-barcoded 5' primer and a J-beta primer mix. TCRdb reanalysed the 5' RACE reads using MiXCR and keeps one entry per CDR3 protein. The sample yields some 850,000 distinct CDR3 sequences, under 30% seen once. These data are also associated with another study on T cells of mothers and their children.

Material: blood. These receptors were taken from a boy aged 5-17 years in good health.

V is TRBV7-6 and J is TRBJ1-1; the D gene is possibly TRBD1 (5 bases). Trimming stripped 2 bases from V and 6 bases from J, with 16 bases between. Germline V gene lookup returns CDR1 SGHVS and CDR2 FNYEAQ. This CDR3 spans 15 amino acids. CDR3 DNA sequence: TGTGCCAGCAGCTTACGGGGGTTAGGTTTCGCTGAAGCTTTCTTT. Protein: CASSLRGLGFAEAFF. The whole variable domain, filled in from reference TRBV7-6 and TRBJ1-1, reads GAGVSQSPRYKVTKRGQDVALRCDPISGHVSLYWYRQALGQGPEFLTYFNYEAQQDKSGLPNDRFSAERPEGSISTLTIQRTEQRDSAMYRCASSLRGLGFAEAFFGQGTRLTVV.

Regarding this clonotype: At one end, the junction sequence differs from germline, possibly due to a read error. This chain connects TRBV4-2 to TRBJ2-5, with TRBD2 matching 12 bases. This CDR3 region has 15 residues. Per the germline V gene, CDR1 is LGHNA and CDR2 is YNFKEQ. The CDR3 protein is CASSQGTSGQETQHF. As DNA, the CDR3 is TGTGCCAGCAGCCAGGGGACTAGCGGGCAGGAGACCCAGCACTTC.

The sample holds a few counts of this clonotype. DNA for the CDR3: TGCGCCAGCAGCTTGGAACCAGGGGCCCTCGAGCAGTACTTC. It is translated as CASSLEPGALEQYF. The J gene is TRBJ2-7, the V gene TRBV5-1; TRBD1 might be the D (6 bases). The CDR3 is made up of 14 amino acids. The V end lost 0 bases, the J end lost 6 bases, and 13 bases lay between the germline ends. Germline lookup yields CDR1 SGHRS and CDR2 YFSETQ.

Ten or more counts support this clonotype. The J gene is TRBJ2-5, the V gene TRBV4-2; TRBD1 agrees at 7 bases. CDR1 and CDR2 from the germline V gene are LGHNA and YNFKEQ. Trimming took 1 base from V and 4 from J; bases not matched to a gene: 3. This CDR3 spans 14 amino acids. For the CDR3, the DNA is TGTGCCAGCAGCCAAGGACAGGGTGGAGAGACCCAGTACTTC. Translation gives CASSQGQGGETQYF.

About this clonotype: At one of its ends the junction is not consistent with the germline gene, which may arise from a read error. This chain links TRBV12-3 or TRBV12-4 with TRBJ2-5; D is unclear. This CDR3 has 11 amino acids. The CDR3 DNA is TGTGCCATCCTCGACCCGGCATATCTGTTCTTC. Amino acid sequence: CAILDPAYLFF.

This rearrangement joins TRBV12-3 or TRBV12-4 to TRBJ2-1; 9 bases are shared with TRBD1. J lost 5 bases, V lost 5 bases, and 7 bases had no gene match. This CDR3 is 15 amino acids long. CDR3 DNA sequence: TGTGCCAGCAGTCCCTCGGGACAGGGTAACAATGAGCAGTTCTTC. Amino acids: CASSPSGQGNNEQFF.

The chain employs TRBV12-3 or TRBV12-4 and TRBJ1-4; no definite D call. Between the trimmed V and J ends, which lost 3 bases and 7 bases, there was a span of 15 bases. This CDR3 has 15 amino acids. The CDR3 loop reads CASSFGPRPPEKLFF. The CDR3 DNA reads TGTGCCAGCAGTTTTGGTCCTAGGCCCCCTGAAAAACTGTTTTTT.

At least ten counts were recorded for this clonotype. The J gene is TRBJ2-2, the V gene TRBV7-9; 7 nucleotides match TRBD1. Per the germline V gene, CDR1 is SEHNR and CDR2 is FQNEAQ (reference sequence). V was clipped by 8 bases and J by 7 bases; unmatched bases: 10. The CDR3 is 14 amino acids. The CDR3 loop reads CASRRDSEDGELFF. The CDR3 coding sequence is TGTGCCAGCCGACGGGACAGTGAGGACGGGGAGCTGTTTTTT.

This clonotype was observed a few times. The V and J genes are TRBV4-2 and TRBJ1-1; D gene uncertain. This CDR3 region has 14 residues. Germline V gene sequence: CDR1 LGHNA, CDR2 YNFKEQ. The V and J ends lost 0 bases and 11 bases respectively, with 16 bases between them. CDR3 DNA sequence: TGTGCCAGCAGCCAAGACAGGCCCCTTTTCCGCGCTTTCTTT. It codes for CASSQDRPLFRAFF.

V is TRBV7-2 and J is TRBJ2-2; D gene uncertain. Trimming left V 6 bases short and J 5 bases short, with 10 bases between. Germline V CDR1 and CDR2: SGHTA, FQGNSA. This CDR3 is built from 13 residues. The CDR3 nucleotides are TGTGCCAGCAGTCAAACAGTTACCGGGGAGCTGTTTTTT. Its translation: CASSQTVTGELFF.

V usage is TRBV4-1 and J usage is TRBJ2-2; TRBD1 agrees at 7 bases. With 1 base clipped from V and 3 bases from J, the junction kept 5 bases outside the gene matches. The V gene's germline CDR1 is MGHRA and CDR2 YSYEKL. The CDR3 has 16 amino acids. CDR3 loop: CASSQGPTGYTGELFF. The CDR3 DNA is TGCGCCAGCAGCCAAGGCCCGACAGGGTACACCGGGGAGCTGTTTTTT.

This clonotype was seen a handful of times. The chain combines TRBV23-1 with TRBJ2-7; D is possibly TRBD1 (6 bases). TRBV23-1 is placed among ORFs of uncertain function. Deletions cut 2 bases from V and 5 bases from J, with 16 bases between. This CDR3 spans 15 amino acids. The CDR3 is CASSQHRDGVDEQYF. CDR3 nucleotides: TGCGCCAGCAGTCAACACAGGGACGGGGTGGACGAGCAGTACTTC.

The chain recombines TRBV2 with TRBJ2-2; perhaps TRBD1 as D (5 bases). V was pared by 3 bases and J by 4 bases, with 12 bases between. CDR3 length: 15 residues. Germline values: CDR1 SNHLY, CDR2 FYNNEI. Here the CDR3 reads CASSELFRATGELFF. For the CDR3, the DNA is TGTGCCAGCAGTGAGTTGTTCAGGGCCACCGGGGAGCTGTTTTTT.

For this clonotype: The junction and the germline gene differ at one end; a read error may be behind it. The genes are TRBV20-1 and TRBJ2-6, with 7 bases lining up with TRBD2. Per germline, CDR1 DFQATT and CDR2 SNEGSKA (reference sequence). There are 17 residues in the CDR3. CDR3 sequence reads: CSARRGGPRSGANVLTF. CDR3 nucleotide sequence: TGCAGCGCTAGACGCGGGGGACCACGCTCTGGGGCCAACGTCCTGACTTTC.

The chain couples TRBV12-5 to TRBJ2-7, with a tentative D call TRBD1 (6 bases). Germline V gene data show CDR1 as LGHNT and CDR2 as FRNRAP. There are 17 residues in the CDR3. V gave up 1 base and J gave up 6 bases, with 22 bases separating them. In nucleotides, the CDR3 is TGTGCTAGTGGTTTGGCTCCCATGGCCGTGACAGGAGGCGAGCAGTACTTC. Translating gives CASGLAPMAVTGGEQYF.